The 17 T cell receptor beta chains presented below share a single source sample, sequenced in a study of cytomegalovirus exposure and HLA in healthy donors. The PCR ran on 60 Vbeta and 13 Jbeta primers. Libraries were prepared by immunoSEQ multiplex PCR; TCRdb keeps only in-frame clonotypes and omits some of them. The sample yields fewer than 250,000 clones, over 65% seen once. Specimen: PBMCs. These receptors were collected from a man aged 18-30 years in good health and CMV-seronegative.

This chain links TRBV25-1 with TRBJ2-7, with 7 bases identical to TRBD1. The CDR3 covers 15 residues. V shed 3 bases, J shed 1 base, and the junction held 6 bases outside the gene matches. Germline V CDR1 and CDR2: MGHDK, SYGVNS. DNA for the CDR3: TGTGCCAGCAGTGAGACAAGGGGGCAGTCCTACGAGCAGTACTTC. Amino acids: CASSETRGQSYEQYF.

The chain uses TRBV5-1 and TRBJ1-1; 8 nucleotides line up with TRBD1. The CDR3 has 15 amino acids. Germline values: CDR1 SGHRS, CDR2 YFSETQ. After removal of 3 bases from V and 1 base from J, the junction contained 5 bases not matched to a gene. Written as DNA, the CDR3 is TGCGCCAGCAGCTCCTCCGGGACAGGGAACACTGAAGCTTTCTTT. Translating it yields CASSSSGTGNTEAFF.

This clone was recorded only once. CDR3 coding DNA: TGTGCCAGCAGTTTTCCTAGCGGGAGTTACGAGCAGTACTTC. Protein sequence: CASSFPSGSYEQYF. The chain recombines TRBV28 with TRBJ2-7, with 10 bases that match TRBD2. The CDR3 sequence is 14 residues long. Germline CDR1 reads MDHEN; CDR2 reads SYDVKM. Trimming at V came to 3 bases and at J to 4 bases, leaving 3 bases not matched to a gene.

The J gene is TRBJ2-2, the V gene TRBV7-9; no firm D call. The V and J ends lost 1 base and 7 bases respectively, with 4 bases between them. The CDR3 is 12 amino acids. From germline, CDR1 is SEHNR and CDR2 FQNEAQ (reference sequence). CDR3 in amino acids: CASSLGHGELFF. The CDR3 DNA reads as TGTGCCAGCAGCTTAGGTCACGGGGAGCTGTTTTTT.

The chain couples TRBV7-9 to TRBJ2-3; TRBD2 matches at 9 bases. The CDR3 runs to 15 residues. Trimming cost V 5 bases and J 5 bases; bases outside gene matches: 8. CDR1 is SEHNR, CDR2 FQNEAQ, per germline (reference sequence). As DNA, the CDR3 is TGTGCCAGCAGCATTCGGCGAGCGGGAGGAGATACGCAGTATTTT. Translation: CASSIRRAGGDTQYF.

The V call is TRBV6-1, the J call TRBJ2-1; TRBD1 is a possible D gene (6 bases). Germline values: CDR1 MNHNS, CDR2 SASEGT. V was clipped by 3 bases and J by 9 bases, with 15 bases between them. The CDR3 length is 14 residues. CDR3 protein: CASSDGPPRGEQFF. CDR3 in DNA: TGTGCCAGCAGTGACGGCCCCCCCAGGGGTGAGCAGTTCTTC.

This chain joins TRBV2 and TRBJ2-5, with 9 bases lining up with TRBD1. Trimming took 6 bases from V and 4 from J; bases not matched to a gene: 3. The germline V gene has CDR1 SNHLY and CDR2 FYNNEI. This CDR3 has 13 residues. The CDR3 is CASSLTGGETQYF. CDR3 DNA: TGTGCCAGCAGCCTGACAGGGGGAGAGACCCAGTACTTC. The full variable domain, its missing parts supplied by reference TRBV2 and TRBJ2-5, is EPEVTQTPSHQVTQMGQEVILRCVPISNHLYFYWYRQILGQKVEFLVSFYNNEISEKSEIFDDQFSVERPDGSNFTLKIRSTKLEDSAMYFCASSLTGGETQYFGPGTRLLVL.

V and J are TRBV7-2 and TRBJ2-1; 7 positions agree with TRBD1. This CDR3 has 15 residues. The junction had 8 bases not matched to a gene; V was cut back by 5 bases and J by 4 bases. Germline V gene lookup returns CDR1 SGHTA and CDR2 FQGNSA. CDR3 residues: CASSLRLTGYNEQFF. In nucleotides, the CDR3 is TGTGCCAGCAGCCTAAGACTGACAGGGTACAATGAGCAGTTCTTC.

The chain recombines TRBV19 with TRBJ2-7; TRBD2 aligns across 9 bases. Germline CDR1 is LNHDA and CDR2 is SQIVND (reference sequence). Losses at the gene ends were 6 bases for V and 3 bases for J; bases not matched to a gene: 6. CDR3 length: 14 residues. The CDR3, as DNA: TGTGCCAGTAGGTTGGGTAGCGGGAGCTACGAGCAGTACTTC. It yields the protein CASRLGSGSYEQYF.

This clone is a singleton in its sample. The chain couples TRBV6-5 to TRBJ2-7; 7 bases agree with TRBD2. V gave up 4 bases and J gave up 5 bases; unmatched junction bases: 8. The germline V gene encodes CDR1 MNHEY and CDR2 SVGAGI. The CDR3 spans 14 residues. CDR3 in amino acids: CASSFGGSPHEQYF. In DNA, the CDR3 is TGTGCCAGCAGTTTCGGGGGGAGTCCCCACGAGCAGTACTTC.

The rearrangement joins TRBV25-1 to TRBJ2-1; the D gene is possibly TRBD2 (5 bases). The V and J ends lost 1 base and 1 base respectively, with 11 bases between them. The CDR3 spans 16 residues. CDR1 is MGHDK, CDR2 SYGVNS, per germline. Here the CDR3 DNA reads TGTGCCAGCAGTGAATCGTGGGAGCGGTCCTACAATGAGCAGTTCTTC. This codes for CASSESWERSYNEQFF.

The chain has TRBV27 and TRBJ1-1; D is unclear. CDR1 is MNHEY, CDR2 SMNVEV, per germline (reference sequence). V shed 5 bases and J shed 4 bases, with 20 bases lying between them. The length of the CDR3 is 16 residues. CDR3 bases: TGTGCCAGCAGTCCTGAAAGGTCGCAGGATGGCACTGAAGCTTTCTTT. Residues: CASSPERSQDGTEAFF.

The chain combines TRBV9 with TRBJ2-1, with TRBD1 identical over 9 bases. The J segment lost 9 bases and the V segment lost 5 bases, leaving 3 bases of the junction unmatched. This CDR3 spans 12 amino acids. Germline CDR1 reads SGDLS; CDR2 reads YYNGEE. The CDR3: CASSGQGSEQFF. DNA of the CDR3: TGTGCCAGCAGTGGACAGGGGAGTGAGCAGTTCTTC.

As DNA, the CDR3 is TGTGCCAGTAGTAACCCTGACGGGAACCCGTACAATGAGCAGTTCTTC. This sequence encodes CASSNPDGNPYNEQFF. This chain links TRBV19 with TRBJ2-1; tentatively, D is TRBD2 (5 bases). V was shortened by 4 bases and J by 4 bases, with 17 bases between the two germline ends. CDR1 is LNHDA and CDR2 is SQIVND in the germline V gene (reference sequence). The CDR3 totals 16 residues.

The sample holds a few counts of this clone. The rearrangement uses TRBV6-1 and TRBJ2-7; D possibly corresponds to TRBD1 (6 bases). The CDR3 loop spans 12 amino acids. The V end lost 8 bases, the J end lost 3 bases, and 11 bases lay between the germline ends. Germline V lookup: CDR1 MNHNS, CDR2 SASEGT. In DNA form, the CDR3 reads TGTGCCAGCCAGGGACAAATCTACGAGCAGTACTTC. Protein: CASQGQIYEQYF.

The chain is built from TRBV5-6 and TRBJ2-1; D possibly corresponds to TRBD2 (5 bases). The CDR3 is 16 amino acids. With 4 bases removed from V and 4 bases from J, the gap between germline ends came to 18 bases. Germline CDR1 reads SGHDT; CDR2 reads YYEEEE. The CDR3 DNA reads TGTGCCAGCAGCCCTATGAGGGTTGCTCCTTACAATGAGCAGTTCTTC. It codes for CASSPMRVAPYNEQFF.

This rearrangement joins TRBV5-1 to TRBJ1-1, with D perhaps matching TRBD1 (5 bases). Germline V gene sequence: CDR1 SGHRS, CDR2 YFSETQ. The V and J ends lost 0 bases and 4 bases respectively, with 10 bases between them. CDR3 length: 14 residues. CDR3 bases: TGCGCCAGCAGCTTGGGGGGCGCGTTCACTGAAGCTTTCTTT. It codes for CASSLGGAFTEAFF.